The rows below give T cell receptor beta chains drawn from one sample of a study of blood T cell repertoires in COVID-19. Data came from immunoSEQ multiplex PCR; TCRdb stores just in-frame clones and leaves some out. The table records 250,000 or so clones, approximately 85% of them present only once. Sequencing was carried out using PBMCs or T cells enriched from blood (not recorded which). The receptors were sampled from a woman between 50 and 59 years old who had recovered from COVID-19. CDR3s include the opening cysteine and the closing phenylalanine or tryptophan. Fields, in order: J gene, clone size, V gene, CDR3 length, D gene, CDR3 protein, CDR3 DNA. D genes are given only for firm matches. Size is stated for part of the rows, as once, few or many counts, or as a class when the clone is expanded.

J: TRBJ1-6
size: NA
V: TRBV6-5
length: 15
D: TRBD1
CDR3: CATRQGDSYNSPLHF
DNA: TGTGCCACCCGACAGGGAGACTCCTATAATTCACCCCTCCACTTT

J: TRBJ1-6
size: NA
V: TRBV7-2
length: 13
D: NA
CDR3: CASSIGGRSPLHF
DNA: TGTGCCAGCAGCATCGGGGGGCGGTCACCCCTCCACTTT

J: TRBJ2-1
size: NA
V: TRBV23-1
length: 15
D: TRBD1
CDR3: CASSQNRGPDNEQFF
DNA: TGCGCCAGCAGTCAAAACAGGGGGCCCGACAATGAGCAGTTCTTC

J: TRBJ2-7
size: NA
V: TRBV7-9
length: 11
D: NA
CDR3: CASERDYEQYF
DNA: TGTGCCAGCGAACGGGACTACGAGCAGTACTTC

J: TRBJ2-7
size: NA
V: TRBV28
length: 13
D: NA
CDR3: CASRRVMGYEQYF
DNA: TGTGCCAGCAGACGGGTTATGGGCTACGAGCAGTACTTC

J: TRBJ1-1
size: NA
V: TRBV27
length: 15
D: NA
CDR3: CASSSRPGVGTEAFF
DNA: TGTGCCAGCAGTTCCAGGCCAGGGGTAGGGACTGAAGCTTTCTTT

J: TRBJ1-4
size: NA
V: TRBV5-5
length: 16
D: TRBD1
CDR3: CASSPISGQGGEKLFF
DNA: TGTGCCAGCAGCCCGATTTCCGGACAGGGTGGGGAAAAACTGTTTTTT

J: TRBJ1-2
size: few
V: TRBV28
length: 12
D: NA
CDR3: CASRHRQARYTF
DNA: TGTGCCAGCAGGCACCGACAGGCCCGCTACACCTTC

J: TRBJ2-7
size: NA
V: TRBV7-9
length: 15
D: NA
CDR3: CASSFLDRNQYEQYF
DNA: TGTGCCAGCAGCTTCCTTGACAGAAATCAATACGAGCAGTACTTC

J: TRBJ1-5
size: NA
V: TRBV9
length: 15
D: TRBD1
CDR3: CASSVRQGGNQPQHF
DNA: TGTGCCAGCAGCGTAAGACAGGGCGGCAATCAGCCCCAGCATTTT

J: TRBJ1-2
size: NA
V: TRBV28
length: 13
D: TRBD1
CDR3: CASSTGDRYGYTF
DNA: TGTGCCAGCAGTACAGGGGATAGGTATGGCTACACCTTC

J: TRBJ2-1
size: NA
V: TRBV9
length: 17
D: TRBD1
CDR3: CASSGRSDRGSYNEQFF
DNA: TGTGCCAGCAGCGGTAGATCGGACAGGGGCTCCTACAATGAGCAGTTCTTC

J: TRBJ2-4
size: NA
V: TRBV5-6
length: 14
D: TRBD2
CDR3: CASSLGTSENIQYF
DNA: TGTGCCAGCAGCTTGGGGACTAGCGAAAACATTCAGTACTTC

J: TRBJ2-7
size: NA
V: TRBV13
length: 15
D: NA
CDR3: CASSLGARGAYEQYF
DNA: TGTGCCAGCAGCTTAGGAGCCAGGGGGGCATACGAGCAGTACTTC

J: TRBJ1-5
size: NA
V: TRBV7-8
length: 12
D: NA
CDR3: CASSLINQPQHF
DNA: TGTGCCAGCAGCTTAATAAATCAGCCCCAGCATTTT

J: TRBJ1-2
size: NA
V: TRBV6-5
length: 13
D: NA
CDR3: CASSFQGLYGYTF
DNA: TGTGCCAGCAGTTTCCAGGGGCTCTATGGCTACACCTTC

J: TRBJ1-1
size: NA
V: TRBV5-1
length: 13
D: NA
CDR3: CASRVGPNTEAFF
DNA: TGCGCCAGCAGAGTGGGCCCGAACACTGAAGCTTTCTTT

J: TRBJ2-1
size: NA
V: TRBV27
length: 17
D: TRBD2
CDR3: CASTRPPGLDTFNEQFF
DNA: TGTGCCAGCACTCGACCACCGGGACTAGATACTTTCAATGAGCAGTTCTTC

J: TRBJ2-4
size: NA
V: TRBV12-3/TRBV12-4
length: 11
D: NA
CDR3: CASSFAGIQYF
DNA: TGTGCCAGCAGTTTCGCAGGCATTCAGTACTTC

J: TRBJ1-5
size: NA
V: TRBV10-3
length: 16
D: NA
CDR3: CAISAGGGSSNQPQHF
DNA: TGTGCCATCAGTGCGGGCGGGGGGTCCAGCAATCAGCCCCAGCATTTT

J: TRBJ1-2
size: NA
V: TRBV19
length: 16
D: NA
CDR3: CASSIETGPAPDGYTF
DNA: TGTGCCAGTAGTATAGAGACAGGCCCAGCTCCCGATGGCTACACCTTC

J: TRBJ2-1
size: NA
V: TRBV7-9
length: 13
D: NA
CDR3: CASSLVRLPEQFF
DNA: TGTGCCAGCAGCTTAGTTCGACTTCCTGAGCAGTTCTTC

J: TRBJ1-1
size: NA
V: TRBV25-1
length: 14
D: TRBD1
CDR3: CASSEVGTGGEAFF
DNA: TGTGCCAGCAGTGAAGTGGGGACAGGGGGCGAAGCTTTCTTT

J: TRBJ1-2
size: once
V: TRBV5-1
length: 15
D: TRBD1
CDR3: CASSFRQGQGAGYTF
DNA: TGCGCCAGCAGCTTTCGACAGGGGCAGGGGGCTGGCTACACCTTC

J: TRBJ2-3
size: NA
V: TRBV29-1
length: 14
D: TRBD2
CDR3: CSVEVAGGRDTQYF
DNA: TGCAGCGTTGAAGTCGCGGGAGGGCGGGATACGCAGTATTTT

J: TRBJ2-1
size: NA
V: TRBV11-2
length: 17
D: TRBD2
CDR3: CASSSGLAGDYINEQFF
DNA: TGTGCCAGCAGCTCGGGACTAGCGGGAGATTACATCAATGAGCAGTTCTTC

J: TRBJ1-2
size: NA
V: TRBV10-1
length: 14
D: TRBD1
CDR3: CASRRTGTNYGYTF
DNA: TGCGCCAGCAGGCGGACAGGGACTAACTATGGCTACACCTTC

J: TRBJ2-3
size: NA
V: TRBV9
length: 15
D: NA
CDR3: CASSVGDAGWDTQYF
DNA: TGTGCCAGCAGCGTAGGAGATGCGGGGTGGGATACGCAGTATTTT

J: TRBJ2-1
size: NA
V: TRBV5-1
length: 15
D: TRBD1
CDR3: CASSTRTGSVNEQFF
DNA: TGCGCCAGCAGCACGCGGACAGGGTCAGTCAATGAGCAGTTCTTC

J: TRBJ2-3
size: NA
V: TRBV28
length: 16
D: TRBD2
CDR3: CASSPGPSGSTDTQYF
DNA: TGTGCCAGCAGCCCAGGCCCTAGCGGGAGCACAGATACGCAGTATTTT

J: TRBJ1-4
size: once
V: TRBV18
length: 15
D: NA
CDR3: CASSRQVATNEKLFF
DNA: TGTGCCAGCTCACGACAGGTAGCAACTAATGAAAAACTGTTTTTT

J: TRBJ1-1
size: NA
V: TRBV4-1
length: 15
D: NA
CDR3: CASSPGVWGFTEAFF
DNA: TGCGCCAGCAGCCCTGGGGTTTGGGGCTTCACTGAAGCTTTCTTT

J: TRBJ1-1
size: NA
V: TRBV15
length: 12
D: NA
CDR3: CATSPAGVEAFF
DNA: TGTGCCACCAGCCCAGCAGGGGTTGAAGCTTTCTTT

J: TRBJ1-3
size: NA
V: TRBV9
length: 15
D: NA
CDR3: CASSVASTIWNTIYF
DNA: TGTGCCAGCAGCGTAGCCAGTACAATTTGGAACACCATATATTTT

J: TRBJ2-2
size: NA
V: TRBV14
length: 17
D: TRBD2
CDR3: CASSQDFWLAGAGELFF
DNA: TGTGCCAGCAGCCAAGATTTTTGGCTAGCGGGAGCCGGGGAGCTGTTTTTT

J: TRBJ2-5
size: NA
V: TRBV6-2/TRBV6-3
length: 13
D: TRBD1
CDR3: CASSYSDRAIQYF
DNA: TGTGCCAGCAGTTACTCGGACAGGGCGATCCAGTACTTC

J: TRBJ2-7
size: NA
V: TRBV25-1
length: 18
D: TRBD1
CDR3: CASSESAGTGPEPYEQYF
DNA: TGTGCCAGCAGTGAATCGGCGGGGACAGGTCCCGAGCCCTACGAGCAGTACTTC

J: TRBJ2-2
size: few
V: TRBV6-6
length: 18
D: NA
CDR3: CASSRGTRRGSNTGELFF
DNA: TGTGCCAGCAGTCGGGGGACAAGGCGAGGTTCGAACACCGGGGAGCTGTTTTTT

J: TRBJ2-1
size: few
V: TRBV28
length: 17
D: TRBD2
CDR3: CASSSRSGKALDNEQFF
DNA: TGTGCCAGCAGTTCCCGGAGCGGGAAGGCGTTAGACAATGAGCAGTTCTTC

J: TRBJ2-1
size: NA
V: TRBV10-3
length: 15
D: NA
CDR3: CAISEREAGVNEQFF
DNA: TGTGCCATCAGTGAACGAGAAGCGGGTGTCAATGAGCAGTTCTTC

J: TRBJ1-6
size: NA
V: TRBV6-1
length: 18
D: TRBD1
CDR3: CASSGGTGLSSYNSPLHF
DNA: TGTGCCAGCAGTGGAGGGACAGGGCTGAGCTCCTATAATTCACCCCTCCACTTT

J: TRBJ2-1
size: NA
V: TRBV5-6
length: 15
D: NA
CDR3: CASSPTDGRGNEQFF
DNA: TGTGCCAGCAGCCCTACGGACGGGAGAGGCAATGAGCAGTTCTTC

J: TRBJ1-6
size: NA
V: TRBV6-1
length: 14
D: NA
CDR3: CASSEWDMGSPLHF
DNA: TGTGCCAGCAGTGAATGGGACATGGGATCACCCCTCCACTTT

J: TRBJ1-1
size: NA
V: TRBV28
length: 14
D: NA
CDR3: CASSAPGGHTEAFF
DNA: TGTGCCAGCAGTGCTCCGGGGGGACACACTGAAGCTTTCTTT

J: TRBJ2-7
size: NA
V: TRBV28
length: 13
D: NA
CDR3: CASSFSQGYEQYF
DNA: TGTGCCAGCAGTTTCTCCCAGGGCTACGAGCAGTACTTC

J: TRBJ2-7
size: NA
V: TRBV27
length: 13
D: TRBD1
CDR3: CASLGTAPYEQYF
DNA: TGTGCCAGCCTTGGGACAGCCCCCTACGAGCAGTACTTC

J: TRBJ1-1
size: once
V: TRBV3-1/TRBV3-2
length: 14
D: NA
CDR3: CASSHLTGQSEAFF
DNA: TGTGCCAGCAGCCACTTAACAGGGCAATCTGAAGCTTTCTTT

J: TRBJ2-3
size: NA
V: TRBV9
length: 15
D: TRBD2
CDR3: CASSAGTSDTDTQYF
DNA: TGTGCCAGCAGCGCCGGGACTAGCGACACAGATACGCAGTATTTT

J: TRBJ2-3
size: NA
V: TRBV5-1
length: 15
D: NA
CDR3: CASSFGGISTDTQYF
DNA: TGCGCCAGCAGCTTCGGAGGAATATCAACAGATACGCAGTATTTT

J: TRBJ2-1
size: few
V: TRBV5-1
length: 17
D: TRBD2
CDR3: CASSPGTSGSFYNEQFF
DNA: TGCGCCAGCAGCCCCGGGACTAGCGGGAGTTTCTACAATGAGCAGTTCTTC

J: TRBJ1-6
size: NA
V: TRBV28
length: 15
D: TRBD1
CDR3: CASSDVGTGDSPLHF
DNA: TGTGCCAGCAGTGATGTAGGAACAGGGGACTCACCCCTCCACTTT

J: TRBJ1-3
size: few
V: TRBV4-1
length: 15
D: TRBD1
CDR3: CASSQGQGAGNTIYF
DNA: TGCGCCAGCAGCCAGGGACAGGGGGCTGGAAACACCATATATTTT

J: TRBJ1-1
size: NA
V: TRBV6-5
length: 13
D: TRBD1
CDR3: CATRDRGRTEAFF
DNA: TGTGCCACCCGGGACAGGGGACGCACTGAAGCTTTCTTT